The clone carrying this TCR beta chain has just a few counts. Its antigen is unknown. This specimen belongs to a study of cytomegalovirus exposure and HLA in healthy donors. Study as a whole: There were approximately 400 genotyped donors. Of these, 81% fell in the genetic ancestry cluster associated with self-reported Caucasian donors. Broader study findings: Specificity of a few CMV-associated chains for CMV antigens was verified in vitro. A later analysis reportedly found that, within productive TCRs, an Asian-associated ancestry cluster had fewer N-insertions than the mean observed across the roughly 690 donors.

This CDR3 has 15 residues. The trim removed 4 bases at V and 4 bases at J, leaving 7 bases unmatched. Germline CDR1 reads SEHNR; CDR2 reads FQNEAQ (reference sequence). The PCR ran on 60 Vbeta and 13 Jbeta primers. Libraries were prepared by immunoSEQ multiplex PCR; TCRdb keeps only in-frame clonotypes and omits some of them. The sample holds approximately 210,000 clones, roughly three quarters seen once. The rearrangement joins TRBV7-9 to TRBJ1-2, with 9 bases matching TRBD1. The sequencing input was PBMCs. This TCR was sampled from a woman in her fifties or sixties in good health and CMV-seronegative. CDR3 residues: CASSYGDRVSYGYTF. The CDR3 bases are TGTGCCAGCAGCTACGGGGACAGGGTCAGCTATGGCTACACCTTC.